The sequence of this TCR beta chain was determined in a study of shared clonotypes between healthy human individuals (dated by TCRdb to 2018 to 2021). Regarding the study in general: The cohort included three men and a couple of women between 18 and 49 years of age. Leukapheresis yielded between about 0.94 and 8.9 billion PBMCs per donor. Different laboratories and diverse techniques were used to prepare libraries and sequence TCR repertoires, to increase sequencing depth and limit assay-specific biases. For each donor, CD4 naive and CD4 memory were each run on three plates, CD8 naive on two plates, and CD8 memory on one plate. To estimate repertoire size and how much clonotypes are shared between individuals, the study performed deep sequencing of blood TCR repertoires from about five healthy adults.

Note on this clone: It lacks a known antigen. Per-nucleotide qualities are absent, and no much larger clonotype sits a single base away.

Including the terminal cysteine and phenylalanine, the CDR3 comprises 13 residues. Just the 39-base CDR3 DNA is kept, in frame starting at base 1. V sheds 4 bases and J sheds 0 bases, leaving 9 bases between their ends. CDR1 and CDR2 are read off the germline V gene (reference sequence) as GTSNPN and SVGIG. Using the deep immunoSEQ assay, TCR CDR3 regions were amplified from genomic DNA by multiplex PCR. Extracted genomic DNA from each cell subset was distributed evenly across all wells of several immunoSEQ 96-well plates, and each plate was treated as a replicate. For sorted subsets, each replicate PCR was loaded with about 0.2 ug genomic DNA, equivalent to 25,000 to 35,000 T cell genomes. The purified libraries were quantified using a Qubit 3.0 fluorometer, sized with a Bioanalyzer 2100, and then quantified again using the KAPA Library Quantification kit. Every immunoSEQ 96-well plate was sequenced on a separate single-read 150-cycle Illumina NextSeq 550 flow cell. The study's own analysis went as follows. Because only junctional sequences without quality scores were contained in the immunoSEQ output, filtering matching that applied to full-length reads could not be performed. Sequences were annotated with PyIR, a Python wrapper for IgBLAST v1.9, and V/J genes and CDR3 were assigned using IMGT germline references. Reads with weak V/J assignments (E-value above 1e-6), missing CDR3, stop codons, out-of-frame junctions, or ambiguous translated residues were removed. A V3J clonotype was defined by an identical inferred V gene, J gene, and CDR3 amino acid sequence. Percentage overlap between repertoires was computed as shared unique clonotypes divided by the size of the smaller repertoire. RTK rarefaction, the Chao1 estimator, and Recon v2.1 estimates of unobserved clonotypes were used to assess repertoire richness. OLGA was used to compute generation probabilities for all TCRbeta clonotypes that the gDNA method yielded from several donors. TCRdb obtained this table from immuneACCESS and retained in-frame rearrangements with V and J assigned. These tables miss some clones; where compared with another copy, unresolved V genes account for less than half of the shortfall, and the remainder is unexplained. The V and J calls and clone size come from that table; D and trimming were worked out from the DNA. For this sample the table gives some 200,000 clones, of which around 93% were detected only once. About 0.07% of the sample rests with the top ten.

Study-wide findings and limitations: Clonotypes shared by all four sorted-subset donors showed higher generation probabilities than non-shared clonotypes. Because the study included a small number of donors, the genetic and exposure-history diversity represented was limited. Estimated clonotype richness was generally larger for naive than for memory subsets. Across a few donors, approximately 5% of naive CD4, approximately 3.6% of naive CD8, around 2.5% of memory CD4, and 0.3% to 0.45% of memory CD8 clonotypes were shared. Based on pairwise subsampling, the degree of clonotype sharing among donors was expected to be affected by sequencing depth. Sampling was restricted to blood, and TCR repertoires in tissues likely differ from the TCR repertoires found in blood. Incomplete sequencing was indicated by rarefaction of sorted-subset datasets, despite the large sequencing depth.

The donors were healthy, HIV-negative adults who had no recently reported acute infections or vaccinations. All donors were Caucasian adults living in Nashville, Tennessee, USA. CD4+ T cells were enriched through magnetic negative selection, after which naive cells were positively selected on CD45RA and the remaining negative fraction served as the memory subset. Blood was obtained by leukapheresis, after which PBMCs were separated by Ficoll-Histopaque density gradient centrifugation and cryopreserved in liquid nitrogen vapor phase. Analytical flow cytometry was used to check the purity and quantity of every magnetically sorted T cell population. From each sorted fraction, genomic DNA was isolated and quantified by UV absorbance on a Nanodrop 2000c.

The sequencing input was naive CD4+ T cells sorted from blood. Per the publication, the cell subset or site label means: CD45RA+ positively selected. The TCR was taken from a woman aged 25 to 45 in good health. The chain employs TRBV30 and TRBJ1-1, with TRBD1 as a weak D call on 5 bases. In nucleotides, the sequence is TGTGCCTGGACGAAGGGGTTGAACACTGAAGCTTTCTTT. Its protein product is CAWTKGLNTEAFF.